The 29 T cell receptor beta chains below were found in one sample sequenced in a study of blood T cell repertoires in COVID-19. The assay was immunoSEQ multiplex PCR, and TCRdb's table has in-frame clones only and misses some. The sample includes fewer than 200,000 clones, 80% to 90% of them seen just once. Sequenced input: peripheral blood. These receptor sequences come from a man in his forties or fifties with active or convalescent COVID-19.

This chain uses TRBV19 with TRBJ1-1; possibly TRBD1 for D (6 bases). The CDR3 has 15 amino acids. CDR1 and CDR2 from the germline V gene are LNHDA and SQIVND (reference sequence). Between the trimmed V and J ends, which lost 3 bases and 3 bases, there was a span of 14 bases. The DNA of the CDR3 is TGTGCCAGTAGTATGGCCGCAGGGGTCGACACTGAAGCTTTCTTT. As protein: CASSMAAGVDTEAFF.

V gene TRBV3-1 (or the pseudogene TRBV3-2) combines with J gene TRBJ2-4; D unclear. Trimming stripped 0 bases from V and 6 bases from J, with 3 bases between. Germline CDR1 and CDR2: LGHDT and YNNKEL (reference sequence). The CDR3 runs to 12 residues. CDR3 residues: CASSQDRNIQYF. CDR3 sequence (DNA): TGTGCCAGCAGCCAAGATAGAAACATTCAGTACTTC.

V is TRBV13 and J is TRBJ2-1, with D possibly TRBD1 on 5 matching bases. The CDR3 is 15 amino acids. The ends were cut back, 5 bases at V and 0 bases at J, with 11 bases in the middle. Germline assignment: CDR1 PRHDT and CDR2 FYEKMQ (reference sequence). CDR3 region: CASSPRQNSYNEQFF. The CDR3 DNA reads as TGTGCCAGCAGCCCCAGACAGAACTCCTACAATGAGCAGTTCTTC.

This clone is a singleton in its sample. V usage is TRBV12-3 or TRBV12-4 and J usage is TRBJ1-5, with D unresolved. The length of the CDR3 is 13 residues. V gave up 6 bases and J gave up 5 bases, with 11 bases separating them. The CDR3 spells CASRYSGDQPQHF. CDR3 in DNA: TGTGCCAGCAGATACAGCGGGGATCAGCCCCAGCATTTT.

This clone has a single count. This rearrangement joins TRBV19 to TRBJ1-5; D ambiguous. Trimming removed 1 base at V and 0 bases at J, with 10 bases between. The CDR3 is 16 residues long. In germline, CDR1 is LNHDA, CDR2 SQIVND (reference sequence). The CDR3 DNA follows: TGTGCCAGTAGTATAGGGAGAGGGTATAGCAATCAGCCCCAGCATTTT. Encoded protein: CASSIGRGYSNQPQHF.

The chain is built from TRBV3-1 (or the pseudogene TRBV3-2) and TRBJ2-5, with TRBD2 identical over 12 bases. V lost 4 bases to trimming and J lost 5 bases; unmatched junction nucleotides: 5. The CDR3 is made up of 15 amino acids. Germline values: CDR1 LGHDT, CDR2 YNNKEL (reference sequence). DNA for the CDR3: TGTGCCAGCAGCCTGACTAGCGGGAGTGGGGAGACCCAGTACTTC. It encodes CASSLTSGSGETQYF.

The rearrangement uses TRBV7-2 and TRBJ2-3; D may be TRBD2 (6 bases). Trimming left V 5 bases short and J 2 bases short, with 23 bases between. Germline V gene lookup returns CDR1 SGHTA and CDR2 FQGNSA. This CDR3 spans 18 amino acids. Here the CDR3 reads CASSVSNMAAGSTDTQYF. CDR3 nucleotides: TGTGCCAGCAGCGTTAGCAATATGGCGGCGGGGTCCACAGATACGCAGTATTTT.

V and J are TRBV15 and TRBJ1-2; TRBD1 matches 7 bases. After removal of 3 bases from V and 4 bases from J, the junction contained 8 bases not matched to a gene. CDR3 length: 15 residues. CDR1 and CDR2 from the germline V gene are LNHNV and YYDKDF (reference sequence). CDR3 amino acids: CATSRETGAVYGYTF. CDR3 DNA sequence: TGTGCCACCAGCAGGGAAACAGGGGCGGTCTATGGCTACACCTTC. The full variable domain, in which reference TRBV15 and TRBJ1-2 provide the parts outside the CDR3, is DAMVIQNPRYQVTQFGKPVTLSCSQTLNHNVMYWYQQKSSQAPKLLFHYYDKDFNNEADTPDNFQSRRPNTSFCFLDIRSPGLGDTAMYLCATSRETGAVYGYTFGSGTRLTVV.

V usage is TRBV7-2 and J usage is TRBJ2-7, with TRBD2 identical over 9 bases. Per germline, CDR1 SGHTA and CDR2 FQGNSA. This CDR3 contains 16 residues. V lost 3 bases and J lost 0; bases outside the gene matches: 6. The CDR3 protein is CASSFGGRARSYEQYF. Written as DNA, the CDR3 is TGTGCCAGCAGCTTCGGCGGGAGGGCCCGCTCCTACGAGCAGTACTTC.

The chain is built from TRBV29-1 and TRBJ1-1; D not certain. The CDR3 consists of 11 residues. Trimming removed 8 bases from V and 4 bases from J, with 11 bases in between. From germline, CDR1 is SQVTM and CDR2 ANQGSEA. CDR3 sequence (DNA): TGCAGCACCTGGGAGGGCACTGAAGCTTTCTTT. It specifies CSTWEGTEAFF. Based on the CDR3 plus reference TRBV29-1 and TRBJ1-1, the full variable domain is SAVISQKPSRDICQRGTSLTIQCQVDSQVTMMFWYRQQPGQSLTLIATANQGSEATYESGFVIDKFPISRPNLTFSTLTVSNMSPEDSSIYLCSTWEGTEAFFGQGTRLTVV.

Here the CDR3 reads CASPSVDRENTEAFF. The DNA of the CDR3 is TGTGCCAGTCCCAGTGTGGACAGGGAGAACACTGAAGCTTTCTTT. The chain employs TRBV19 and TRBJ1-1, with 8 bases matching TRBD1. The V segment lost 8 bases and the J segment 1 base; nucleotides outside the gene matches: 9. This CDR3 comprises 15 residues. The germline V gene encodes CDR1 LNHDA and CDR2 SQIVND (reference sequence).

The CDR3 coding sequence is TGTGCCAGCAGCCCCGATGGGACTAGCGACAATGAGCAGTTCTTC. It yields the protein CASSPDGTSDNEQFF. The V gene is TRBV7-3, the J gene TRBJ2-1; TRBD2 matches at 10 bases. CDR3 length: 15 amino acids. The V gene end was trimmed by 5 bases and the J gene end by 5 bases; junction bases not matched to a gene: 6. CDR1 is SGHTA and CDR2 is FQGTGA in the germline V gene.

The CDR3 loop reads CASSSLGGYSNQPQHF. The CDR3 DNA sequence: TGTGCCAGTAGTAGCTTGGGGGGGTATAGCAATCAGCCCCAGCATTTT. The genes are TRBV19 and TRBJ1-5, with a weak D call TRBD1 (5 bases). Germline-derived CDR1 and CDR2 are LNHDA and SQIVND (reference sequence). The V gene lost 4 bases and the J gene lost 0 bases, with 13 bases spanning the gap. This CDR3 region has 16 residues.

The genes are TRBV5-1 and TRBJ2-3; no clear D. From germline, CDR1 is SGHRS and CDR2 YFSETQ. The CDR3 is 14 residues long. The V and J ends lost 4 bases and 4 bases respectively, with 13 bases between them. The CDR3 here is CASSASVVADTQYF. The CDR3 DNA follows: TGCGCCAGCAGCGCCTCGGTGGTGGCAGATACGCAGTATTTT.

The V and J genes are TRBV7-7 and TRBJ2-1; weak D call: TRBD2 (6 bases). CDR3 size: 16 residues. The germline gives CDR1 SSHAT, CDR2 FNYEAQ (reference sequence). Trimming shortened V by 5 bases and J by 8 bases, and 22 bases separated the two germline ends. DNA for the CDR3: TGTGCCAGCAGCCGGCGATTGGGCGGGACGGGCGATGAGCAGTTCTTC. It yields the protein CASSRRLGGTGDEQFF. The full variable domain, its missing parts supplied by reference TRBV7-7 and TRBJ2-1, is GAGVSQSPRYKVTKRGQDVTLRCDPISSHATLYWYQQALGQGPEFLTYFNYEAQPDKSGLPSDRFSAERPEGSISTLTIQRTEQRDSAMYRCASSRRLGGTGDEQFFGPGTRLTVL.

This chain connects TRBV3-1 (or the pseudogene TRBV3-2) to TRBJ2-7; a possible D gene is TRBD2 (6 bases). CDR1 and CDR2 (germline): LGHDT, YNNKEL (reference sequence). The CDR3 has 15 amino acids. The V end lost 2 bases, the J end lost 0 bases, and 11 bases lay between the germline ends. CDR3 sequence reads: CASSQTASDSYEQYF. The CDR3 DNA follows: TGTGCCAGCAGCCAAACCGCTAGCGACTCCTACGAGCAGTACTTC.

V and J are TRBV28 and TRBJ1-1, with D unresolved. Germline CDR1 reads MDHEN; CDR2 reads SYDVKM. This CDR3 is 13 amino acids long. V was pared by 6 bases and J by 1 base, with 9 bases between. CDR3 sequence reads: CASREIRNTEAFF. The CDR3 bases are TGTGCCAGCAGAGAGATAAGGAACACTGAAGCTTTCTTT.

DNA of the CDR3: TGTGCCAGCAGCCAGGGACAGGGGTGGTACGAGCAGTACTTC. Encoded protein: CASSQGQGWYEQYF. The rearrangement joins TRBV5-6 to TRBJ2-7, with 10 bases matching TRBD1. With V trimmed by 4 bases and J by 4 bases, 5 bases remained unmatched. There are 14 residues in the CDR3. CDR1 is SGHDT, CDR2 YYEEEE, per germline.

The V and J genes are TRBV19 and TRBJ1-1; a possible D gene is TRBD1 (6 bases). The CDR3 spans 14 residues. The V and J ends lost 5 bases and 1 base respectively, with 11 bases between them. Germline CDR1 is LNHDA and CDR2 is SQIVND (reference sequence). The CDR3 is CASSVPQGNTEAFF. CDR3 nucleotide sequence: TGTGCCAGTAGTGTTCCACAGGGGAACACTGAAGCTTTCTTT.

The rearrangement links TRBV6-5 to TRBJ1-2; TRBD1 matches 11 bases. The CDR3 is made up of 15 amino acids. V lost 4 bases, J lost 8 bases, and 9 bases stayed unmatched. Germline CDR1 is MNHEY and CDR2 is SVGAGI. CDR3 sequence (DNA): TGTGCCAGCAGTTCAACCGGGACAGGGGGGAACGGCTACACCTTC. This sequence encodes CASSSTGTGGNGYTF.

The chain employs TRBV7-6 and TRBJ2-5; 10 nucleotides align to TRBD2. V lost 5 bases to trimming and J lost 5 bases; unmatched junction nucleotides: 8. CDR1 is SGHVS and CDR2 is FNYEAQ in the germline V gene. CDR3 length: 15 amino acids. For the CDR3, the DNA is TGTGCCAGCAGCCCCGCGGGACTAGCGAAGGAGACCCAGTACTTC. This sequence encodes CASSPAGLAKETQYF.

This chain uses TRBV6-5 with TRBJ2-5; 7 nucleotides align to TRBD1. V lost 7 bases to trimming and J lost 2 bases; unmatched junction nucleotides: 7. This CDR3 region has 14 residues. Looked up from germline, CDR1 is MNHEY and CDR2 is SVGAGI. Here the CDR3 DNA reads TGTGCCAGCACCGAGGGACAGACTCAAGAGACCCAGTACTTC. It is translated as CASTEGQTQETQYF.

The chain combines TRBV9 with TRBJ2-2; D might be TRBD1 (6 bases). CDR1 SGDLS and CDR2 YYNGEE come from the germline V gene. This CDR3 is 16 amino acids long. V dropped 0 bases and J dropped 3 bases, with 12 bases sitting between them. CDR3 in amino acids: CASSVGGGGDTGELFF. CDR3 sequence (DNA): TGTGCCAGCAGCGTAGGTGGTGGGGGCGACACCGGGGAGCTGTTTTTT.

CDR3 DNA: TGTGCCAGCAGTTTAGGGACAAAAAGGGGCTACACCTTC. It translates to CASSLGTKRGYTF. The chain recombines TRBV28 with TRBJ1-2, with TRBD1 as a possible D gene (6 bases). The ends were cut back, 2 bases at V and 8 bases at J, with 12 bases in the middle. The CDR3 has 13 amino acids. CDR1 and CDR2 (germline): MDHEN, SYDVKM.

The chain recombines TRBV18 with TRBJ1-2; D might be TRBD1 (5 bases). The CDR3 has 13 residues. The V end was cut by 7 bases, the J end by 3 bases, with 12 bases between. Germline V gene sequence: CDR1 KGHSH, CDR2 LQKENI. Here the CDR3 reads CASCPGGDYGYTF. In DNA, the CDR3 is TGTGCCAGCTGCCCGGGGGGTGACTATGGCTACACCTTC.

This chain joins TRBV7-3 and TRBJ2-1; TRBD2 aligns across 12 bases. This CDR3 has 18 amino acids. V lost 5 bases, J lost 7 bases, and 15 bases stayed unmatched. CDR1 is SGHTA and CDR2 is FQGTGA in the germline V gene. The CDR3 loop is CASSLVAVTSGSRNEQFF. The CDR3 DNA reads TGTGCCAGCAGCCTCGTCGCCGTGACTAGCGGGAGTAGGAATGAGCAGTTCTTC.

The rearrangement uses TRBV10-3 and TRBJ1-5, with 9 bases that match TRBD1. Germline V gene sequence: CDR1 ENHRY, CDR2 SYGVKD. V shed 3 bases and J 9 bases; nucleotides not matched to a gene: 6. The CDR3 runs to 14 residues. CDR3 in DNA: TGTGCCATCAGTGAACCGGGACAGGGACCGCCCCAGCATTTT. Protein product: CAISEPGQGPPQHF.

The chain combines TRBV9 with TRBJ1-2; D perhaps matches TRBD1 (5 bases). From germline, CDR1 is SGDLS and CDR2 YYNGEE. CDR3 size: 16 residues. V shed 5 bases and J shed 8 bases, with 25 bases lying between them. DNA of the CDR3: TGTGCCAGCAGGCCTCCCGAAGGGGCTAACCCAATGGGCTACACCTTC. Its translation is CASRPPEGANPMGYTF.

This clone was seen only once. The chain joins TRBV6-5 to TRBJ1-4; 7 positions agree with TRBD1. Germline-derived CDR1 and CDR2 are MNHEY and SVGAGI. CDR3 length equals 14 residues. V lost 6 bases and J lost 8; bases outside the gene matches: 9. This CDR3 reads CASSSGGGVEKLFF. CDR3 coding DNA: TGTGCCAGCAGCTCAGGGGGAGGCGTGGAAAAACTGTTTTTT.